The 24 T cell receptor beta chains given below trace back to one sample, sequenced in a study of cytomegalovirus exposure and HLA in healthy donors. The PCR employed 60 Vbeta primers together with 13 Jbeta primers. Clones were read by immunoSEQ multiplex PCR, and TCRdb kept only the in-frame ones, dropping some. This sample carries 70,000 to 90,000 clones, under 80% of them seen once, and the ten largest clones take 4.9%. The sample taken for sequencing was PBMCs. These TCRs come from a man between 60 and 75 years old in good health and CMV-seropositive.

This rearrangement joins TRBV5-4 to TRBJ2-3; TRBD2 matches at 14 bases. The CDR3 has 15 residues. V was pared by 5 bases and J by 4 bases, with 3 bases of the junction left unmatched. Germline CDR1 SGHNT, CDR2 YYREEE (reference sequence). Here the CDR3 reads CASRGLAGAPDTQYF. CDR3 sequence (DNA): TGTGCCAGCAGGGGACTAGCGGGAGCCCCAGATACGCAGTATTTT.

The sample holds a few counts of this clone. The chain couples TRBV19 to TRBJ2-2; TRBD2 is a possible D gene (6 bases). V was shortened by 3 bases and J by 7 bases, with 9 bases between the two germline ends. This CDR3 has 13 residues. CDR1 and CDR2 from the germline V gene are LNHDA and SQIVND (reference sequence). The chain's CDR3 is CASSIGGVGELFF. The CDR3 coding sequence is TGTGCCAGTAGTATCGGGGGTGTCGGGGAGCTGTTTTTT. The whole variable domain, remainder taken from reference TRBV19 and TRBJ2-2, is DGGITQSPKYLFRKEGQNVTLSCEQNLNHDAMYWYRQDPGQGLRLIYYSQIVNDFQKGDIAEGYSVSREKKESFPLTVTSAQKNPTAFYLCASSIGGVGELFFGEGSRLTVL.

The V and J genes are TRBV18 and TRBJ2-7, with 8 positions matching TRBD2. V trimming: 0 bases; J trimming: 6 bases; junction bases outside the gene matches: 7. Germline V CDR1 and CDR2: KGHSH, LQKENI. This CDR3 is 15 amino acids long. The CDR3 reads CASSPPGTGGGEQYF. The CDR3 region has the DNA TGTGCCAGCTCACCACCGGGTACGGGAGGGGGCGAGCAGTACTTC.

This sequence joins TRBV7-6 and TRBJ2-7; 7 nucleotides align to TRBD1. With 2 bases clipped from V and 1 base from J, the junction kept 5 bases outside the gene matches. The germline CDR1 and CDR2 sequences are SGHVS and FNYEAQ. The length of the CDR3 is 15 residues. The CDR3 loop is CASSLTQGQSYEQYF. The CDR3 DNA sequence: TGTGCCAGCAGCTTAACTCAGGGACAGTCCTACGAGCAGTACTTC.

This clone was seen a handful of times. The chain recombines TRBV5-8 with TRBJ2-1, with TRBD1 as a possible D gene (6 bases). The CDR3 is 18 amino acids. Trimming pared 4 bases from V and 9 bases from J, leaving 29 bases between. Germline CDR1 reads SGHTS; CDR2 reads YDEGEE. CDR3: CASSLVDSDPTWQFEQFF. CDR3 sequence (DNA): TGTGCCAGCAGCCTAGTGGACAGTGACCCAACGTGGCAATTTGAGCAGTTCTTC.

The CDR3 sequence is CASSVGGFEGEQYF. CDR3 in DNA: TGTGCCAGCAGCGTAGGAGGGTTTGAGGGAGAGCAGTACTTC. The chain has TRBV9 and TRBJ2-7, with D possibly TRBD2 on 5 matching bases. This CDR3 comprises 14 residues. Trimming took 0 bases from V and 7 from J, leaving 14 bases between them. The germline V gene encodes CDR1 SGDLS and CDR2 YYNGEE.

The J gene is TRBJ1-6, the V gene TRBV27; D is unclear. This CDR3 comprises 16 residues. Germline V gene sequence: CDR1 MNHEY, CDR2 SMNVEV (reference sequence). Trimming left V 3 bases short and J 1 base short, with 10 bases between. CDR3 in amino acids: CASSFGGGSYNSPLHF. The DNA of the CDR3 is TGTGCCAGCAGTTTCGGTGGCGGGTCCTATAATTCACCCCTCCACTTT.

V is TRBV2 and J is TRBJ2-5; maybe TRBD1 (5 bases). The CDR3 runs to 13 residues. With 4 bases removed from V and 2 bases from J, the gap between germline ends came to 8 bases. Germline CDR1 is SNHLY and CDR2 is FYNNEI. CDR3 in amino acids: CASSGQGQETQYF. The CDR3 DNA is TGTGCCAGCAGTGGGCAGGGACAAGAGACCCAGTACTTC. The full variable domain, completed using reference TRBV2 and TRBJ2-5, is EPEVTQTPSHQVTQMGQEVILRCVPISNHLYFYWYRQILGQKVEFLVSFYNNEISEKSEIFDDQFSVERPDGSNFTLKIRSTKLEDSAMYFCASSGQGQETQYFGPGTRLLVL.

This clone was seen more than once but under ten times. Different DNA sequences within this sample yield the same CDR3. This chain connects TRBV5-1 to TRBJ1-5; 7 bases fit TRBD1. Germline values: CDR1 SGHRS, CDR2 YFSETQ. CDR3 size: 15 residues. Trimming at V came to 4 bases and at J to 4 bases, leaving 8 bases not matched to a gene. In nucleotides, the CDR3 is TGCGCCAGCAGCCCGAAAGGGGGCAGTAATCAGCCCCAGCATTTT. Protein product: CASSPKGGSNQPQHF.

The chain is built from TRBV28 and TRBJ2-1, with a tentative D call TRBD2 (7 bases). Trimming took 6 bases from V and 7 from J, leaving 16 bases between them. Germline V gene sequence: CDR1 MDHEN, CDR2 SYDVKM. CDR3 length: 14 residues. The CDR3 nucleotides read TGTGCCAGCAGGGGGGGCGGGAGCGCGAATGAGCAGTTCTTC. It yields the protein CASRGGGSANEQFF.

This clone was found a few times. One junction end does not reproduce the germline sequence, and a read error may be involved. The gene calls are TRBV7-8 and TRBJ2-3, with 11 bases lining up with TRBD2. Germline CDR1 is SGHVS and CDR2 is FQNEAQ. The CDR3 loop spans 15 amino acids. CDR3 protein: CASSLAGGSVNTQYF. The CDR3, as DNA: TGTGCCAGCAGCCTAGCGGGAGGTTCGGTGAATACGCAGTATTTT.

This clone came up a few times. This chain connects TRBV30 to TRBJ2-5; D is perhaps TRBD1 (6 bases). Germline V CDR1 and CDR2: GTSNPN, SVGIG (reference sequence). Trimming left V 2 bases short and J 7 bases short, with 14 bases between. The length of the CDR3 is 13 residues. CDR3 protein: CAWSLTGFGTQYF. In DNA, the CDR3 is TGTGCCTGGAGTCTTACAGGGTTCGGGACCCAGTACTTC.

The J gene is TRBJ1-5, the V gene TRBV2; 8 nucleotides match TRBD1. Germline V gene data show CDR1 as SNHLY and CDR2 as FYNNEI. CDR3 length: 13 amino acids. V shed 8 bases, J shed 6 bases, and the junction held 6 bases outside the gene matches. The CDR3 DNA reads as TGTGCCAGCCACGACAGGGGCGGTCAGCCCCAGCATTTT. The encoded protein is CASHDRGGQPQHF.

The chain joins TRBV5-1 to TRBJ1-5, with D tentatively TRBD1 (5 bases). This CDR3 has 13 residues. V was trimmed by 5 bases and J by 7 bases, leaving 13 bases between them. The V gene's germline CDR1 is SGHRS and CDR2 YFSETQ. For the CDR3, the DNA is TGCGCCAGCAGTCCGGGGGAGGAGCAGCCCCAGCATTTT. Translating it yields CASSPGEEQPQHF.

A few counts support this clone. V gene TRBV7-9 combines with J gene TRBJ1-1; possibly TRBD1 for D (6 bases). Trimming shortened V by 2 bases and J by 4 bases, and 8 bases separated the two germline ends. The CDR3 extends over 13 amino acids. The germline V gene has CDR1 SEHNR and CDR2 FQNEAQ (reference sequence). The CDR3 DNA sequence: TGTGCCAGCAGCTTAACAGGGTCCACTGAAGCTTTCTTT. This gives the protein CASSLTGSTEAFF.

V is TRBV4-1 and J is TRBJ2-7; 11 bases are a match to TRBD2. The CDR3 has 18 amino acids. Per the germline V gene, CDR1 is MGHRA and CDR2 is YSYEKL. With V trimmed by 0 bases and J by 1 base, 8 bases remained unmatched. The CDR3 DNA reads as TGCGCCAGCAGCCAAGAGGCACTAGCGGGAGTTGGGTCCTACGAGCAGTACTTC. It encodes CASSQEALAGVGSYEQYF.

CDR3 region: CASSLGGLAGAEQYF. The CDR3 bases are TGTGCCAGCAGCTTAGGCGGGCTAGCGGGGGCCGAGCAGTACTTC. The chain joins TRBV13 to TRBJ2-7; 10 nucleotides agree with TRBD2. The CDR3 runs 15 residues. V gave up 0 bases and J gave up 6 bases; unmatched junction bases: 5. Germline lookup yields CDR1 PRHDT and CDR2 FYEKMQ (reference sequence).

V is TRBV29-1 and J is TRBJ2-2, with D possibly being TRBD1 (5 bases). Germline CDR1 is SQVTM and CDR2 is ANQGSEA. The ends were cut back, 3 bases at V and 6 bases at J, with 8 bases in the middle. This CDR3 spans 12 amino acids. CDR3 loop: CSVDSGPGELFF. The CDR3 bases are TGCAGCGTTGATTCAGGGCCCGGGGAGCTGTTTTTT.

This clone was seen only once. V gene TRBV28 combines with J gene TRBJ2-3, with a weak D call TRBD2 (6 bases). The CDR3 is 15 residues long. V lost 8 bases, J lost 0 bases, and 15 bases lay in between. Germline V gives CDR1 MDHEN, CDR2 SYDVKM. This CDR3 reads CASSFGGSSTDTQYF. For the CDR3, the DNA is TGTGCCAGCTCCTTTGGGGGGTCTAGCACAGATACGCAGTATTTT. The full variable domain, rest sourced from reference TRBV28 and TRBJ2-3, is DVKVTQSSRYLVKRTGEKVFLECVQDMDHENMFWYRQDPGLGLRLIYFSYDVKMKEKGDIPEGYSVSREKKERFSLILESASTNQTSMYLCASSFGGSSTDTQYFGPGTRLTVL.

This clone was detected a few times. The rearrangement links TRBV9 to TRBJ1-6; D possibly corresponds to TRBD1 (5 bases). Germline lookup yields CDR1 SGDLS and CDR2 YYNGEE. The CDR3 sequence is 18 residues long. The V gene lost 4 bases and the J gene lost 2 bases, with 19 bases spanning the gap. The CDR3 reads CASSPSPFGGTYNSPLHF. CDR3 nucleotides: TGTGCCAGCAGCCCATCCCCATTCGGGGGAACCTATAATTCACCCCTCCACTTT.

J is TRBJ1-2 and V is TRBV19, with 10 positions matching TRBD1. The CDR3 has 12 amino acids. The J segment lost 8 bases and the V segment lost 9 bases, leaving 6 bases of the junction unmatched. CDR1 LNHDA and CDR2 SQIVND come from the germline V gene (reference sequence). CDR3 in DNA: TGTGCCAGCCGAGACAGGGGGCACGGCTACACCTTC. It encodes CASRDRGHGYTF.

The gene calls are TRBV27 and TRBJ2-7, with D perhaps matching TRBD1 (5 bases). CDR1 MNHEY and CDR2 SMNVEV come from the germline V gene (reference sequence). The CDR3 runs 16 residues. V was clipped by 4 bases and J by 0 bases, with 16 bases between them. CDR3 in DNA: TGTGCCAGCAGTTCGGAGTGGGGCACCACCTCCTACGAGCAGTACTTC. Protein sequence: CASSSEWGTTSYEQYF.

This clone has a handful of counts. The chain has TRBV7-9 and TRBJ2-7; possibly TRBD1 for D (6 bases). Germline lookup yields CDR1 SEHNR and CDR2 FQNEAQ (reference sequence). V was trimmed by 3 bases and J by 0 bases, leaving 12 bases between them. This CDR3 is built from 15 residues. The CDR3 loop reads CASSFGQSLSYEQYF. As DNA, the CDR3 is TGTGCCAGCAGCTTCGGACAGTCCCTCTCCTACGAGCAGTACTTC.

The rearrangement uses TRBV7-3 and TRBJ2-7, with D perhaps matching TRBD2 (7 bases). CDR1 and CDR2 (germline): SGHTA, FQGTGA. The ends were cut back, 4 bases at V and 3 bases at J, with 16 bases in the middle. CDR3 length: 15 residues. The chain's CDR3 is CASSSGWGGGYEQYF. CDR3 DNA: TGTGCCAGCAGCTCCGGTTGGGGGGGCGGCTACGAGCAGTACTTC.